This paragraph covers one TCR beta chain sequence. This sample stems from a study of cytomegalovirus exposure and HLA in healthy donors. The primer mix had 60 Vbeta and 13 Jbeta primers. The repertoire was sequenced with immunoSEQ multiplex PCR; TCRdb's copy has only in-frame clones and lacks some. Of fewer than 200,000 clones in the sample, around 80% were seen once. This clonotype was sampled from a woman aged 50 to 65 in good health and CMV-seropositive. Sequencing used PBMCs.

The CDR3 protein is CASSVSGGAVDEQFF. CDR3 coding DNA: TGTGCCAGCAGCGTCAGCGGGGGGGCCGTCGATGAGCAGTTCTTC. The V gene is TRBV6-4, the J gene TRBJ2-1; 10 nucleotides match TRBD2. CDR1 is MRHNA, CDR2 SNTAGT, per germline. V gave up 6 bases and J gave up 8 bases; unmatched junction bases: 10. This CDR3 comprises 15 residues.